These 12 T cell receptor beta chains came from one sample sequenced in a study of T-cell memory formation after mild COVID-19. Each CDR3 protein is one row after TCRdb ran MiXCR on the 5' RACE reads. The sample lists about 430,000 distinct CDR3 sequences; approximately 25% were seen once. The source material was PBMCs or a T cell subset sorted from them (not recorded which). The receptor source for this set is an adult woman who had mild COVID-19 (a few samples of this study predate the infection). Cell type and time point are not known.

The V and J genes are TRBV7-6 and TRBJ2-1; 7 bases agree with TRBD2. V lost 0 bases and J lost 7; bases outside the gene matches: 9. This CDR3 has 16 amino acids. CDR1 and CDR2 from the germline V gene are SGHVS and FNYEAQ. The CDR3 spells CASSLAETGGLNEQFF. The CDR3 DNA is TGTGCCAGCAGCTTAGCCGAGACGGGAGGTCTTAATGAGCAGTTCTTC.

This clonotype was seen many times. In DNA form, the CDR3 reads TGCGCCAGCAGCTTGTCAGGAGGTACCTACGAGCAGTACTTC. Protein product: CASSLSGGTYEQYF. The chain joins TRBV5-1 to TRBJ2-7; D might be TRBD2 (5 bases). Looked up from germline, CDR1 is SGHRS and CDR2 is YFSETQ. Trimming pared 1 base from V and 2 bases from J, leaving 10 bases between. The CDR3 length is 14 residues. The variable domain in full, completed from reference TRBV5-1 and TRBJ2-7, reads KAGVTQTPRYLIKTRGQQVTLSCSPISGHRSVSWYQQTPGQGLQFLFEYFSETQRNKGNFPGRFSGRQFSNSRSEMNVSTLELGDSALYLCASSLSGGTYEQYFGPGTRLTVT.

V is TRBV12-3 or TRBV12-4 and J is TRBJ2-3; D gene uncertain. V shed 3 bases and J shed 1 base, with 14 bases lying between them. This CDR3 spans 16 amino acids. CDR3 protein: CASSLESESGTDTQYF. The DNA of the CDR3 is TGTGCCAGCAGTTTGGAGAGCGAGTCGGGCACAGATACGCAGTATTTT.

This chain uses TRBV2 with TRBJ1-1; D not resolved. The CDR3 runs to 12 residues. In germline, CDR1 is SNHLY, CDR2 FYNNEI. With 7 bases removed from V and 2 bases from J, the gap between germline ends came to 8 bases. The CDR3 DNA sequence: TGTGCCAGCAATGGTCCAAACACTGAAGCTTTCTTT. Protein: CASNGPNTEAFF.

This clonotype has a handful of counts. V usage is TRBV20-1 and J usage is TRBJ2-5; 14 bases are a match to TRBD2. The V gene's germline CDR1 is DFQATT and CDR2 SNEGSKA (reference sequence). The V segment lost 1 base and the J segment 5 bases; nucleotides outside the gene matches: 9. The CDR3 contains 17 residues. The DNA of the CDR3 is TGCAGTGCTAGAGTTCCTAGGACTAGCGGGAGGTTGGAGACCCAGTACTTC. Protein sequence: CSARVPRTSGRLETQYF.

The table lists this clonotype with many counts. The chain joins TRBV12-3 or TRBV12-4 to TRBJ2-7; possibly TRBD2 for D (5 bases). Trimming shortened V by 0 bases and J by 5 bases, and 5 bases separated the two germline ends. CDR3 size: 12 residues. In nucleotides, the CDR3 is TGTGCCAGCAGTTTAGCTAGCGACGAGCAGTACTTC. Encoded protein: CASSLASDEQYF.

This rearrangement joins TRBV30 to TRBJ2-7, with 10 bases that match TRBD2. The CDR3 totals 14 residues. J lost 4 bases, V lost 1 base, and 4 bases had no gene match. Germline V gene sequence: CDR1 GTSNPN, CDR2 SVGIG (reference sequence). CDR3 residues: CAWSEGSGGYEQYF. Written as DNA, the CDR3 is TGTGCCTGGAGTGAGGGTAGCGGGGGGTACGAGCAGTACTTC.

The V gene is TRBV12-3 or TRBV12-4, the J gene TRBJ1-1; D is unclear. This CDR3 is 13 amino acids long. V was clipped by 8 bases and J by 1 base, with 11 bases between them. The CDR3 bases are TGTGCCAGCGCCGAACCGGGGAACACTGAAGCTTTCTTT. Translation gives CASAEPGNTEAFF.

The sample holds a few counts of this clonotype. The chain employs TRBV5-1 and TRBJ1-1, with TRBD1 matching over 8 bases. With V trimmed by 4 bases and J by 4 bases, 6 bases remained unmatched. The germline V gene has CDR1 SGHRS and CDR2 YFSETQ. This CDR3 has 14 residues. The CDR3: CASSDGQGGTEAFF. CDR3 bases: TGCGCCAGCAGCGACGGACAGGGAGGCACTGAAGCTTTCTTT.

This clonotype was counted a few times. The gene calls are TRBV29-1 and TRBJ2-3; D unresolved. Germline V gene sequence: CDR1 SQVTM, CDR2 ANQGSEA. The CDR3 contains 16 residues. V was pared by 2 bases and J by 2 bases, with 17 bases between. This CDR3 reads CSVEMVDLLITDTQYF. The CDR3 DNA is TGCAGCGTTGAAATGGTAGACCTCCTCATCACAGATACGCAGTATTTT.

This clonotype has a handful of counts. The chain employs TRBV29-1 and TRBJ2-1; 9 bases are a match to TRBD2. The ends lost 4 bases at V and 0 bases at J; junction bases unmatched: 4. This CDR3 comprises 15 residues. Germline values: CDR1 SQVTM, CDR2 ANQGSEA. Here the CDR3 reads CSVASGVHSYNEQFF. The CDR3 nucleotides read TGCAGCGTTGCTAGCGGGGTCCACTCCTACAATGAGCAGTTCTTC.

J is TRBJ2-7 and V is TRBV30; 10 bases are a match to TRBD1. Germline V gene lookup returns CDR1 GTSNPN and CDR2 SVGIG (reference sequence). The CDR3 contains 15 residues. J lost 2 bases, V lost 3 bases, and 7 bases had no gene match. CDR3 bases: TGTGCCTGGAGCCACGGGGACAGGGGCCCCTACGAGCAGTACTTC. Protein sequence: CAWSHGDRGPYEQYF.